These 8 T cell receptor beta chains originate from one sample sequenced in a study of CD8+ T cells in alopecia areata. TCR sequencing used cDNA made by reverse transcription of extracted RNA. The assay was immunoSEQ multiplex PCR, and TCRdb's table has in-frame clones only and misses some. The table shows about 190,000 clones, with 50% to 70% occurring only once. Treatment here: oral pan-JAK inhibitor, 5-10 mg twice daily. The sample consisted of CD4+ T cells sorted from blood, taken around week 50, from a patient treated with tofacitinib. The receptors were gathered from a human donor with alopecia areata.

The chain joins TRBV13 to TRBJ1-2; D possibly corresponds to TRBD1 (5 bases). Trimming removed 6 bases from V and 4 bases from J, with 18 bases in between. This CDR3 comprises 15 residues. Germline loops: CDR1 PRHDT, CDR2 FYEKMQ (reference sequence). Here the CDR3 DNA reads TGTGCCAGCAGTGAAGCGCTAGGGGTCGGCTATGGCTACACCTTC. This codes for CASSEALGVGYGYTF.

The V and J genes are TRBV30 and TRBJ1-2, with D uncertain. Germline assignment: CDR1 GTSNPN and CDR2 SVGIG (reference sequence). Trimming removed 4 bases from V and 1 base from J, with 7 bases in between. This CDR3 is built from 12 residues. This CDR3 reads CAWIRDNYGYTF. CDR3 coding DNA: TGTGCCTGGATTCGGGATAACTATGGCTACACCTTC. Together with reference TRBV30 and TRBJ1-2, the CDR3 gives the full variable domain: SQTIHQWPATLVQPVGSPLSLECTVEGTSNPNLYWYRQAAGRGLQLLFYSVGIGQISSEVPQNLSASRPQDRQFILSSKKLLLSDSGFYLCAWIRDNYGYTFGSGTRLTVV.

In its sample, this clone was seen a few times. This rearrangement joins TRBV6-6 to TRBJ2-3; D is undetermined. CDR1 and CDR2 (germline): MNHNY, SVGAGI (reference sequence). Trimming took 8 bases from V and 4 from J, leaving 13 bases between them. The CDR3 contains 13 residues. The CDR3 DNA is TGTGCCAGCTTGACCCACGGCGCAGATACGCAGTATTTT. Protein: CASLTHGADTQYF.

As regards this clone: A junction boundary mismatches the germline segment, possibly from a read error. J is TRBJ1-2 and V is TRBV29-1; D not resolved. The CDR3 totals 11 residues. Germline CDR1 and CDR2: SQVTM and ANQGSEA. CDR3 in amino acids: CSVEGPYGYTF. The DNA for the CDR3 is TGCAGCGTTGAGGGTCCCTATGGATACACCTTC.

V usage is TRBV5-6 and J usage is TRBJ1-1; D possibly corresponds to TRBD1 (6 bases). The V end lost 4 bases, the J end lost 10 bases, and 23 bases lay between the germline ends. The CDR3 length is 15 residues. Germline assignment: CDR1 SGHDT and CDR2 YYEEEE. The CDR3 DNA sequence: TGTGCCAGCAGCCCACTACAGGGAATGTCTACGGGAGCTTTCTTT. Translated: CASSPLQGMSTGAFF.

The rearrangement joins TRBV7-8 to TRBJ1-1, with D unresolved. There are 12 residues in the CDR3. Germline V lookup: CDR1 SGHVS, CDR2 FQNEAQ. The V end was cut by 1 base, the J end by 7 bases, with 7 bases between. In DNA, the CDR3 is TGTGCCAGCAGCTTAGGTAACCGTGAAGCTTTCTTT. The encoded protein is CASSLGNREAFF. The variable domain in full, completed from reference TRBV7-8 and TRBJ1-1, reads GAGVSQSPRYKVAKRGQDVALRCDPISGHVSLFWYQQALGQGPEFLTYFQNEAQLDKSGLPSDRFFAERPEGSVSTLKIQRTQQEDSAVYLCASSLGNREAFFGQGTRLTVV.

This clone was observed a handful of times. The V gene is TRBV29-1, the J gene TRBJ2-7; 9 positions match TRBD1. Germline V gene sequence: CDR1 SQVTM, CDR2 ANQGSEA. The J segment lost 5 bases and the V segment lost 7 bases, leaving 12 bases of the junction unmatched. The CDR3 consists of 14 residues. CDR3 bases: TGCAGCGGCTACTCGCGGGACAGGGAGAACGAGCAGTACTTC. As protein: CSGYSRDRENEQYF.

Details on this clone: The final CDR3 position lacks the conserved phenylalanine or tryptophan, pointing to a likely read error. Because the CDR3's place on the DNA is in doubt, the DNA is left out and the CDR3 is given as listed by TCRdb. This chain uses TRBV7-3 with TRBJ2-3; the D call of TRBD2 is as the table states it, not checked on the DNA. The CDR3 is made up of 11 amino acids, end residues included. Per germline, CDR1 SGHTA and CDR2 FQGTGA. CDR3 sequence reads: CASSFPGTTSS.